One sample yielded the 3 T cell receptor beta chains listed below, sequenced in a study of T cell responses to AZD1222 COVID-19 vaccine. Repertoires were generated with immunoSEQ multiplex PCR, while TCRdb's copy carries only in-frame clones and drops some. The table lists fewer than 180,000 clones, around 94% of them singletons. The sample in question was peripheral blood, obtained on day 0 of AZD1222 vaccination. The origin of the receptors is an adult in good health.

The gene calls are TRBV2 and TRBJ1-3; D is ambiguous. Between the trimmed V and J ends, which lost 2 bases and 0 bases, there was a span of 5 bases. Germline values: CDR1 SNHLY, CDR2 FYNNEI. CDR3 length: 14 amino acids. In nucleotides, the CDR3 is TGTGCCAGCAGTGAATCTAACTCTGGAAACACCATATATTTT. Amino acid sequence: CASSESNSGNTIYF.

Concerning this clone: Compared with germline, one end of the junction differs, possibly owing to a read error. The chain's CDR3 is CASNQDNGKLFF. The DNA of the CDR3 is TGTGCCAGCAACCAGGATAATGGAAAACTGTTTTTT. This rearrangement joins TRBV2 to TRBJ1-4; no firm D call. There are 12 residues in the CDR3. The germline CDR1 and CDR2 sequences are SNHLY and FYNNEI. Looking up the rest from reference TRBV2 and TRBJ1-4 gives the full variable domain: EPEVTQTPSHQVTQMGQEVILRCVPISNHLYFYWYRQILGQKVEFLVSFYNNEISEKSEIFDDQFSVERPDGSNFTLKIRSTKLEDSAMYFCASNQDNGKLFFGSGTQLSVL.

This clone was seen once. V is TRBV2 and J is TRBJ2-7, with D possibly being TRBD2 (5 bases). The germline V and J ends were trimmed by 6 bases and 4 bases, with 13 bases remaining between them. Germline V gene lookup returns CDR1 SNHLY and CDR2 FYNNEI. This CDR3 has 13 residues. The CDR3 loop is CASSAGNYYEQYV. In DNA, the CDR3 is TGTGCCAGCAGCGCCGGGAACTATTACGAGCAGTACGTC.